Below, 13 T cell receptor beta chains from the same sample are listed, as sequenced in a study of coeliac disease. Produced via immunoSEQ multiplex PCR; TCRdb's table is partial and in-frame only. The sample lists just over 7,000 clones, around 60% occurring once. The sequencing input was lamina propria lymphocytes from the gut. The receptors were sampled from a woman aged 55 to 70 with active celiac disease.

This CDR3 is CASTEQGEHTGELFF. DNA for the CDR3: TGTGCCAGCACCGAACAGGGGGAACACACCGGGGAGCTGTTTTTT. This chain joins TRBV6-1 and TRBJ2-2; the match to TRBD1 covers 8 bases. CDR1 and CDR2 from the germline V gene are MNHNS and SASEGT. J gave up 3 bases and V 7 bases, and 7 bases lay outside the gene matches. The CDR3 is made up of 15 amino acids.

There are a few counts of this clone. The chain carries TRBV11-2 and TRBJ1-1; TRBD1 is a possible D gene (6 bases). V dropped 5 bases and J dropped 4 bases, with 14 bases sitting between them. Germline lookup yields CDR1 SGHAT and CDR2 FQNNGV. This CDR3 is built from 14 residues. The CDR3, as DNA: TGTGCCAGCAGCGCCTGGGAGACAGGCACTGAAGCTTTCTTT. This encodes CASSAWETGTEAFF.

By share, this clone ranks as medium-sized (0.01 to 0.1%). The V gene is TRBV5-4, the J gene TRBJ1-1; a possible D gene is TRBD1 (5 bases). V was trimmed by 6 bases and J by 5 bases, leaving 17 bases between them. CDR1 SGHNT and CDR2 YYREEE come from the germline V gene (reference sequence). This CDR3 region has 14 residues. The CDR3 DNA reads as TGTGCCAGCACCCCCCGGGCAGGGCGGACTGAAGCTTTCTTT. Encoded protein: CASTPRAGRTEAFF. The variable domain in full, with the rest retrieved from reference TRBV5-4 and TRBJ1-1, is ETGVTQSPTHLIKTRGQQVTLRCSSQSGHNTVSWYQQALGQGPQFIFQYYREEENGRGNFPPRFSGLQFPNYSSELNVNALELDDSALYLCASTPRAGRTEAFFGQGTRLTVV.

The genes are TRBV7-2 and TRBJ2-3; tentative D call: TRBD1 (5 bases). This CDR3 has 12 residues. Per germline, CDR1 SGHTA and CDR2 FQGNSA. V was shortened by 5 bases and J by 6 bases, with 9 bases between the two germline ends. CDR3 sequence: CASSTYRDTQYF. The CDR3 DNA reads TGTGCCAGCAGCACTTACAGGGATACGCAGTATTTT.

The chain links TRBV28 to TRBJ2-7; 8 nucleotides line up with TRBD2. Germline loops: CDR1 MDHEN, CDR2 SYDVKM. This CDR3 has 13 residues. The V and J ends lost 7 bases and 4 bases, in that order; junction bases with no gene match: 6. CDR3 residues: CASNPGGGYEQYF. CDR3 bases: TGTGCCAGCAATCCCGGGGGGGGTTACGAGCAGTACTTC.

The chain carries TRBV21-1 and TRBJ2-3; TRBD2, the table's D call, lacks a check against the DNA. TRBV21-1 is classified as a pseudogene. CDR3 length: 15 amino acids. CDR3 region: CASRGDSSSTDTQYF. The CDR3 DNA follows: TGTGCCAGCCGGGGGGACTCCTCTAGCACAGATACGCAGTATTTT.

The chain couples TRBV2 to TRBJ2-7; a possible D gene is TRBD1 (6 bases). Germline CDR1 SNHLY, CDR2 FYNNEI. The CDR3 extends over 12 amino acids. Trimming shortened V by 5 bases and J by 5 bases, and 10 bases separated the two germline ends. CDR3 residues: CASSSRGNEQYF. CDR3 in DNA: TGTGCCAGCAGTTCCAGGGGCAACGAGCAGTACTTC. The full variable domain, with the rest looked up from reference TRBV2 and TRBJ2-7, is EPEVTQTPSHQVTQMGQEVILRCVPISNHLYFYWYRQILGQKVEFLVSFYNNEISEKSEIFDDQFSVERPDGSNFTLKIRSTKLEDSAMYFCASSSRGNEQYFGPGTRLTVT.

The chain joins TRBV7-2 to TRBJ1-5; D possibly corresponds to TRBD1 (6 bases). The CDR3 is 14 residues long. Trimming shortened V by 4 bases and J by 8 bases, and 15 bases separated the two germline ends. The germline gives CDR1 SGHTA, CDR2 FQGNSA. This chain's CDR3 is CASSSPGHKEPQHF. CDR3 DNA: TGTGCCAGCAGCTCGCCGGGACACAAGGAGCCCCAGCATTTT.

A few counts support this clone. This chain connects TRBV6-5 to TRBJ1-1, with D perhaps TRBD1 (5 bases). Germline CDR1 is MNHEY and CDR2 is SVGAGI. With 5 bases removed from V and 1 base from J, the gap between germline ends came to 14 bases. This CDR3 region has 15 residues. The CDR3 DNA reads TGTGCCAGCAGTCAACGGGGGTTACGGAACACTGAAGCTTTCTTT. Its protein product is CASSQRGLRNTEAFF.

This clone was picked up a small number of times. The chain couples TRBV27 to TRBJ2-7, with D perhaps matching TRBD1 (6 bases). V was trimmed by 6 bases and J by 4 bases, leaving 19 bases between them. The length of the CDR3 is 15 residues. From germline, CDR1 is MNHEY and CDR2 SMNVEV (reference sequence). CDR3 in DNA: TGTGCCAGCAGCCCTTACGGACAGTCCCTTTACGAGCAGTACTTC. It yields the protein CASSPYGQSLYEQYF.

This clone was picked up a small number of times. The V call is TRBV7-2, the J call TRBJ1-2; 9 nucleotides line up with TRBD1. J gave up 7 bases and V 3 bases, and 3 bases lay outside the gene matches. Germline CDR1 and CDR2: SGHTA and FQGNSA. The CDR3 is made up of 13 amino acids. The CDR3 loop is CASSFGTGSGYTF. CDR3 bases: TGTGCCAGCAGCTTCGGGACAGGGTCTGGCTACACCTTC. Drawing the rest from reference TRBV7-2 and TRBJ1-2, the complete variable domain is GAGVSQSPSNKVTEKGKDVELRCDPISGHTALYWYRQSLGQGLEFLIYFQGNSAPDKSGLPSDRFSAERTGGSVSTLTIQRTQQEDSAVYLCASSFGTGSGYTFGSGTRLTVV.

The rearrangement links TRBV28 to TRBJ2-3, with TRBD1 matching 11 bases. The CDR3 totals 14 residues. From germline, CDR1 is MDHEN and CDR2 SYDVKM. V was clipped by 6 bases and J by 2 bases; unmatched bases: 1. CDR3 in amino acids: CASRGQGVTDTQYF. The CDR3 DNA reads TGTGCCAGCAGGGGACAGGGGGTCACAGATACGCAGTATTTT.

This chain links TRBV27 with TRBJ2-3; unclear D gene. There are 16 residues in the CDR3. V was shortened by 4 bases and J by 3 bases, with 17 bases between the two germline ends. Germline-derived CDR1 and CDR2 are MNHEY and SMNVEV (reference sequence). The CDR3 loop reads CASSSISPFATDTQYF. In DNA, the CDR3 is TGTGCCAGCAGTTCCATATCCCCTTTTGCGACAGATACGCAGTATTTT.